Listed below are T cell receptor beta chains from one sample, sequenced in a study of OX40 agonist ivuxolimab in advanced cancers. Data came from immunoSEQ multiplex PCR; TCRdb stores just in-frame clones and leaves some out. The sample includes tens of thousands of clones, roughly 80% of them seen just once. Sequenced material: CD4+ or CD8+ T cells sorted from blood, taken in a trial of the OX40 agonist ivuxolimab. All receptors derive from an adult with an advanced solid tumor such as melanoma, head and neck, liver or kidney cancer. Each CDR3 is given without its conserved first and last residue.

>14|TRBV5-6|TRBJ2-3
ASSLGLQTSTDTQY
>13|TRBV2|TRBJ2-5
ASVLGGATQETQY
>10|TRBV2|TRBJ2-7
ASSELWDRGY
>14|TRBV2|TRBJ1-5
ASSEEGLIGNQPQH
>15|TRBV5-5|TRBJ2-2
ASSLLGSIGYTGELF
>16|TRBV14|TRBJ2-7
ASSHPRGQGNHSYEQY
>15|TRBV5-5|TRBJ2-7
ASTLRLGQGAAYEQY
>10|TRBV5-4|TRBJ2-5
ASSLEGGTQY
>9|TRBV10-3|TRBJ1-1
AISQDAEAF
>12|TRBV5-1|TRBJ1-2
ASSSSGGSYGYT
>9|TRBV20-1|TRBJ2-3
SHLRQGTQY
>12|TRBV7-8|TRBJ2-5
ASSLGGREETQY
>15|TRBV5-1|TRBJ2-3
ASSLGLAGGVTDTQY
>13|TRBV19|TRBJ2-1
ASSIDLGSYNEQF
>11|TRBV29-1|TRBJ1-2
SAWDRAGYGYT
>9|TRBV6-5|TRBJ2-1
ASRRVIEQF
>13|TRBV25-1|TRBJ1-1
ASSEPGPRGTEAF
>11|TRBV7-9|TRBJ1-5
ASSWGSNQPQH
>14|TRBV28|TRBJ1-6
ASSSGDRGLSSPLH
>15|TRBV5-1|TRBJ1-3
ASSLGRGSGSGNTIY
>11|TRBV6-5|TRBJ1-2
ASSPRSDGGYT
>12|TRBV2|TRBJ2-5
ASRTDRGRETQY
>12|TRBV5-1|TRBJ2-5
ASSPTSGQETQY
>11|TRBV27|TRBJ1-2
ASSLEGYYGYT
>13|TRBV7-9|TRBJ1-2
ASSVPGQGFGGYT
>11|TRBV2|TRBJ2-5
ASRGLPGETQY
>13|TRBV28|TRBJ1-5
ASSPGRDIVRPQH
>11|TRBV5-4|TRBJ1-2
ASSLEQGHGYT
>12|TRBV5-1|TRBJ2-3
ASSSGSGTDTQY
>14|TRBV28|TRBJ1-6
ASSLWGAGDNSPLH
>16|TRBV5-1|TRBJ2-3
ASSLMSSGGPSTDTQY
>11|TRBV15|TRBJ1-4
ATSRPTQGELF
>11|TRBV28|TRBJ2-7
ASTMLSSYEQY
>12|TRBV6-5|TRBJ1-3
ASSPTGPINTIY
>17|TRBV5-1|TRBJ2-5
ASSLPRDRGWEGQETQY
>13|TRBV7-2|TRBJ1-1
ASSFPTAAGTEAF
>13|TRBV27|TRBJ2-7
ASSFWTGGIYEQY
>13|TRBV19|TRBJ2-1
ASSETGRSGNEQF
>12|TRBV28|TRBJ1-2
ASSFGGSMSGYT
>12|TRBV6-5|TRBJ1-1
ASSYRDRNTEAF
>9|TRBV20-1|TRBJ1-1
SARGWAEAF